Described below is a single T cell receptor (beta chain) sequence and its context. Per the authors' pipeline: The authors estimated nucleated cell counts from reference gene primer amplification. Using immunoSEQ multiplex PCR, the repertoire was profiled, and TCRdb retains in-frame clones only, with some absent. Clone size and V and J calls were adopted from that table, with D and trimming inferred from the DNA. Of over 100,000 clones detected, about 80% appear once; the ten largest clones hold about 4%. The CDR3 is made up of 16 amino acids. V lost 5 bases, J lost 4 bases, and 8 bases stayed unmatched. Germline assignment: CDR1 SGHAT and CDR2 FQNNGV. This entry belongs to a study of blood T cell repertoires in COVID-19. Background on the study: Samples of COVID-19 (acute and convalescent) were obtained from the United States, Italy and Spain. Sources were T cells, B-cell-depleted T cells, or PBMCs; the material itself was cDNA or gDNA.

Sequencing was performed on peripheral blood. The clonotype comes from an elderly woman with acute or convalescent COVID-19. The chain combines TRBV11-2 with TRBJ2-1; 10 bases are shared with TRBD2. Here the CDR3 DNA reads TGTGCCAGCAGCGCTAGCGGGGGTGGCTTTTACAATGAGCAGTTCTTC. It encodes CASSASGGGFYNEQFF.